A selection of T cell receptor beta chains follows, all from one sample in a study of blood T cell repertoires in COVID-19. TCRdb keeps only in-frame clones here, not all; method: immunoSEQ multiplex PCR. The sample has 80,000 to 100,000 clones; more than 70% are singletons. Input material: peripheral blood. Receptors originate from a woman aged 60-75 years in a cohort sampled during active or convalescent COVID-19. Both conserved end residues are part of each CDR3. A D gene is named only where the DNA matches it firmly. The size of a clone is reported for some rows only, either as once, few or many, or as a class for expanded clones.

J gene	D gene	clone size	V gene	CDR3 length	CDR3 DNA	CDR3 protein
TRBJ1-4	TRBD1	-	TRBV10-3	14	TGTGCCATCAGCCTCGGGACAGGAGATGAAAAACTGTTTTTT	CAISLGTGDEKLFF
TRBJ1-4	TRBD1	once	TRBV5-1	15	TGCGCCAGCAGCTTACAGGGGGCAGCTAATGAAAAACTGTTTTTT	CASSLQGAANEKLFF
TRBJ1-6	TRBD1	-	TRBV7-3	16	TGTGCCAGCAGCTCAAGGACAGGGGGTTTTAATTCACCCCTCCACTTT	CASSSRTGGFNSPLHF
TRBJ1-4	-	-	TRBV11-2	19	TGTGCCAGCAGCCCCCTTGTTCGGCTTTCGGGGGTTACTAATGAAAAACTGTTTTTT	CASSPLVRLSGVTNEKLFF
TRBJ1-3	-	-	TRBV3-1/TRBV3-2	18	TGTGCCAGCAGCCAAGCATTGTATGGGGCTATGGCCGGAAACACCATATATTTT	CASSQALYGAMAGNTIYF
TRBJ2-1	TRBD1	-	TRBV6-6	14	TGTGCCAGCAGTTACGCGGGACAGGGGATTGGGCAGTTCTTC	CASSYAGQGIGQFF
TRBJ2-7	-	-	TRBV3-1/TRBV3-2	15	TGTGCCAGCAGCCCTGTCGGGGGCGGGGGTTACGAGCAGTACTTC	CASSPVGGGGYEQYF
TRBJ1-1	-	once	TRBV10-3	14	TGTGCCATCAGGGCAGGGGATACGGACACTGAAGCTTTCTTT	CAIRAGDTDTEAFF
TRBJ1-2	TRBD1	-	TRBV30	15	TGTGCCTGGACTCGAACGGGGGCAGGGGGCTGGGGCTACACCTTC	CAWTRTGAGGWGYTF
TRBJ1-2	-	once	TRBV11-2	14	TGTGCCAGCAGCTTAGATACGGGGTTTTATGGCTACACCTTC	CASSLDTGFYGYTF
TRBJ2-4	-	once	TRBV23-1	16	TGCGCCAGCAGTCAGGGGAGCGAAAGGGCCAAAAACATTCAGTACTTC	CASSQGSERAKNIQYF
TRBJ2-7	-	-	TRBV20-1	17	TGCAGTGCTAGTGCGGCGGACTTTAGCGCGAGCTCCTACGAGCAGTACTTC	CSASAADFSASSYEQYF
TRBJ1-4	TRBD1	-	TRBV4-2	17	TGTGCCAGCAGCCAAGGGACAGGGGGGACAACTAATGAAAAACTGTTTTTT	CASSQGTGGTTNEKLFF
TRBJ2-2	-	-	TRBV18	15	TGTGCCAGCTCCCGCGGACAGCCCGACACCGGGGAGCTGTTTTTT	CASSRGQPDTGELFF
TRBJ2-2	TRBD2	few	TRBV14	15	TGTGCCAGCAGCCCGCGGGGGTGGCGCACCGGGGAGCTGTTTTTT	CASSPRGWRTGELFF
TRBJ1-6	-	-	TRBV27	15	TGTGCCAGCAGTTTCGGCACAGGGCTCAATTCACCCCTCCACTTT	CASSFGTGLNSPLHF
TRBJ2-5	TRBD2	-	TRBV9	16	TGTGCCAGCAGCGTCCTTGCTAGCGGGGGGGCGGAGACCCAGTACTTC	CASSVLASGGAETQYF
TRBJ2-1	TRBD2	-	TRBV5-1	16	TGCGCCAGCAGCGCGGAAACTAGCGGGGCGCACAATGAGCAGTTCTTC	CASSAETSGAHNEQFF
TRBJ2-5	-	-	TRBV4-1	14	TGCGCCAGCAGCCAAGCGGGAGCTCAAGAGACCCAGTACTTC	CASSQAGAQETQYF
TRBJ1-2	-	-	TRBV7-2	16	TGTGCCAGCAGCTTAAGCGGGGGGACTGTAAACTATGGCTACACCTTC	CASSLSGGTVNYGYTF